This TCR beta chain was observed in a study of T cell clones after liver transplantation. TCRdb's table, derived via immunoSEQ multiplex PCR, lists solely in-frame clones and lacks some. The sample has around 77,000 clones; 80% are singletons. V shed 0 bases, J shed 8 bases, and the junction held 10 bases outside the gene matches. Germline V gene lookup returns CDR1 SGHRS and CDR2 YFSETQ. There are 15 residues in the CDR3. The material sequenced was CD4+ T cells from blood, taken 12 months after liver transplant. The chain uses TRBV5-1 and TRBJ2-5, with TRBD1 matching 7 bases. This clonotype originated in a human patient who received a liver transplant. A subset of T cells may come from the graft donor. This chain's CDR3 is CASSLGQGVKGTQYF. The CDR3, as DNA: TGCGCCAGCAGCTTGGGACAGGGAGTTAAGGGAACCCAGTACTTC.